The 24 T cell receptor beta chains in this list originate from one sample, sequenced in a study of Ad26.COV2.S vaccination and SARS-CoV-2 variants. Noted treatment: 15 to 20 received Ad26.COV2.S at low or high dose, single or two shots; 5 received placebo; per-sample allocation not given. Each sample was drawn 63 days after the first injection (of vaccine or placebo). TCRdb's table, derived via immunoSEQ multiplex PCR, lists solely in-frame clones and lacks some. The table includes some 500,000 clones, 80% to 90% detected once. Here the sequenced sample was peripheral blood, taken in a trial of Ad26.COV2.S vaccine versus placebo. Every receptor here comes from a person aged 18-60 years who received the Ad26.COV2.S COVID-19 vaccine or a placebo.

The genes are TRBV11-2 and TRBJ2-7, with no clear D. The V and J ends lost 1 base and 2 bases respectively, with 6 bases between them. This CDR3 has 13 amino acids. Germline V gene data show CDR1 as SGHAT and CDR2 as FQNNGV. CDR3 nucleotides: TGTGCCAGCAGCTTAGGCCGGGCCTACGAGCAGTACTTC. It is translated as CASSLGRAYEQYF. Full variable domain (rest looked up from reference TRBV11-2 and TRBJ2-7): EAGVAQSPRYKIIEKRQSVAFWCNPISGHATLYWYQQILGQGPKLLIQFQNNGVVDDSQLPKDRFSAERLKGVDSTLKIQPAKLEDSAVYLCASSLGRAYEQYFGPGTRLTVT.

The chain combines TRBV5-1 with TRBJ1-2; a weak D match, TRBD1 (5 bases). CDR3 size: 15 residues. Germline CDR1 reads SGHRS; CDR2 reads YFSETQ. Trimming cost V 4 bases and J 8 bases, with 21 bases left between them. The CDR3 protein is CASSPLVSGDGGYTF. As DNA, the CDR3 is TGCGCCAGCAGCCCTCTCGTGTCGGGGGATGGCGGCTACACCTTC.

The rearrangement uses TRBV9 and TRBJ2-2; either TRBD1 or TRBD2 may fit D (5 bases each). Trimming removed 0 bases from V and 1 base from J, with 10 bases in between. From germline, CDR1 is SGDLS and CDR2 YYNGEE. This CDR3 comprises 16 residues. In DNA form, the CDR3 reads TGTGCCAGCAGCGTAGCTGGGACGCAGAACACCGGGGAGCTGTTTTTT. This translates into CASSVAGTQNTGELFF.

The gene calls are TRBV7-9 and TRBJ2-2; D remains unclear. Trimming took 4 bases from V and 6 from J, leaving 6 bases between them. The CDR3 runs to 12 residues. The germline V gene has CDR1 SEHNR and CDR2 FQNEAQ (reference sequence). The CDR3, as DNA: TGTGCCAGCAGCTCCTCTCCCGGGGAGCTGTTTTTT. It specifies CASSSSPGELFF.

The V call is TRBV7-9, the J call TRBJ1-1, with 7 nucleotides matching TRBD1. Germline assignment: CDR1 SEHNR and CDR2 FQNEAQ (reference sequence). Germline trimming cut 5 bases from V and 1 base from J; bases unmatched to any gene: 10. The CDR3 runs 16 residues. The CDR3 region has the DNA TGTGCCAGCAGCCCCTCCTGGGACAGCCCGAACACTGAAGCTTTCTTT. Translating gives CASSPSWDSPNTEAFF.

The genes are TRBV3-1 (or the pseudogene TRBV3-2) and TRBJ1-1; TRBD1 might be the D (5 bases). From germline, CDR1 is LGHDT and CDR2 YNNKEL (reference sequence). Trimming took 6 bases from V and 5 from J, leaving 13 bases between them. The CDR3 extends over 13 amino acids. DNA of the CDR3: TGTGCCAGCAGTCAGGGTTCTCGGACTGAAGCTTTCTTT. Protein: CASSQGSRTEAFF.

J is TRBJ2-5 and V is TRBV7-6; no firm D call. The V gene's germline CDR1 is SGHVS and CDR2 FNYEAQ. There are 13 residues in the CDR3. The V and J ends lost 5 bases and 5 bases respectively, with 12 bases between them. CDR3 amino acids: CASSLPVGETQYF. As DNA, the CDR3 is TGTGCCAGCAGCCTGCCCGTGGGGGAGACCCAGTACTTC.

The chain has TRBV5-1 and TRBJ2-7, with TRBD2 matching 7 bases. Germline CDR1 SGHRS, CDR2 YFSETQ. The CDR3 is 15 residues long. The trim removed 0 bases at V and 2 bases at J, leaving 5 bases unmatched. Here the CDR3 DNA reads TGCGCCAGCAGCTTGGAGCCCGGGGGGACCTACGAGCAGTACTTC. This gives the protein CASSLEPGGTYEQYF.

The V call is TRBV2, the J call TRBJ2-3; 8 bases align to TRBD2. The CDR3 runs 19 residues. Germline V CDR1 and CDR2: SNHLY, FYNNEI. The J segment lost 0 bases and the V segment lost 5 bases, leaving 16 bases of the junction unmatched. Here the CDR3 reads CASSFDSNPGTSSTDTQYF. The CDR3 nucleotides read TGTGCCAGCAGTTTTGACAGTAATCCCGGGACTAGTAGCACAGATACGCAGTATTTT.

The chain recombines TRBV10-3 with TRBJ2-3; D uncertain. In germline, CDR1 is ENHRY, CDR2 SYGVKD. V was trimmed by 10 bases and J by 2 bases, leaving 10 bases between them. The CDR3 extends over 12 amino acids. Here the CDR3 reads CATNGVTDTQYF. CDR3 DNA sequence: TGTGCCACCAATGGGGTCACAGATACGCAGTATTTT.

The chain carries TRBV29-1 and TRBJ1-2; tentatively, D is TRBD1 (5 bases). Germline V gives CDR1 SQVTM, CDR2 ANQGSEA. V was clipped by 3 bases and J by 8 bases, with 19 bases between them. This CDR3 region has 14 residues. The CDR3 loop is CSVDNLGGLGGYTF. DNA for the CDR3: TGCAGCGTTGATAATCTGGGGGGTTTGGGAGGCTACACCTTC.

The chain combines TRBV2 with TRBJ1-5, with 8 positions matching TRBD1. The germline gives CDR1 SNHLY, CDR2 FYNNEI. The CDR3 is made up of 15 amino acids. Trimming at V came to 6 bases and at J to 6 bases, leaving 10 bases not matched to a gene. The CDR3 DNA sequence: TGTGCCAGCAGACCTGACAGGGGAGCGGGTCAGCCCCAGCATTTT. Translation gives CASRPDRGAGQPQHF.

Only one count was recorded for this clone. The chain has TRBV4-3 and TRBJ1-2; D is ambiguous. The ends were cut back, 4 bases at V and 5 bases at J, with 17 bases in the middle. Germline V gives CDR1 LGHNA, CDR2 YSLEER. The CDR3 runs 15 residues. The CDR3 reads CASSPREAERYGYTF. CDR3 nucleotides: TGCGCCAGCAGCCCCCGTGAGGCGGAGAGGTATGGCTACACCTTC.

The CDR3 coding sequence is TGTGCCAGCAGTGAGGACAGGGTCCACGAGCAGTACGTC. Amino acid sequence: CASSEDRVHEQYV. The chain employs TRBV6-1 and TRBJ2-7, with 8 bases lining up with TRBD1. Germline V gene sequence: CDR1 MNHNS, CDR2 SASEGT. The CDR3 length is 13 residues. Trimming removed 3 bases from V and 5 bases from J; junction bases left unmatched: 3.

The V gene is TRBV27, the J gene TRBJ2-3; 10 bases align to TRBD2. V was clipped by 8 bases and J by 2 bases; unmatched bases: 7. CDR1 is MNHEY, CDR2 SMNVEV, per germline (reference sequence). The length of the CDR3 is 15 residues. CDR3 region: CASCLSGRFTDTQYF. The CDR3 region has the DNA TGTGCCAGCTGCCTTAGCGGGAGGTTCACAGATACGCAGTATTTT.

CDR3 residues: CASSFGSSYNSPLHF. CDR3 nucleotide sequence: TGTGCCAGCAGCTTCGGTAGCTCCTATAATTCACCCCTCCACTTT. This chain connects TRBV7-6 to TRBJ1-6; D is ambiguous. CDR1 is SGHVS and CDR2 is FNYEAQ in the germline V gene. There are 15 residues in the CDR3. The V and J ends lost 3 bases and 0 bases respectively, with 6 bases between them.

The sample holds one count of this clone. The V gene is TRBV19, the J gene TRBJ2-2; the D gene is possibly TRBD1 (6 bases). V was pared by 7 bases and J by 3 bases, with 15 bases between. This CDR3 is 15 amino acids long. Germline loops: CDR1 LNHDA, CDR2 SQIVND (reference sequence). DNA of the CDR3: TGTGCCAGTATAGGGAAGACAGGATACACCGGGGAGCTGTTTTTT. Residues: CASIGKTGYTGELFF.

This chain links TRBV5-1 with TRBJ2-3, with 11 positions matching TRBD2. Trimming at V came to 0 bases and at J to 5 bases, leaving 8 bases not matched to a gene. This CDR3 region has 17 residues. Germline values: CDR1 SGHRS, CDR2 YFSETQ. The CDR3 bases are TGCGCCAGCAGCTTGGTAGCGGGGGGGCCGAGACAAGATACGCAGTATTTT. Amino acid sequence: CASSLVAGGPRQDTQYF.

CDR3 sequence: CASSYPYREMNTEAFF. The CDR3 DNA reads TGTGCCAGCAGTTACCCTTACAGGGAGATGAACACTGAAGCTTTCTTT. V usage is TRBV6-5 and J usage is TRBJ1-1; TRBD1 is a possible D gene (6 bases). The CDR3 sequence is 16 residues long. V gave up 2 bases and J gave up 0 bases, with 13 bases separating them. The V gene's germline CDR1 is MNHEY and CDR2 SVGAGI.

The CDR3 here is CASSFSGANTDTQYF. The CDR3 DNA is TGCGCCAGCAGCTTTTCGGGGGCAAACACAGATACGCAGTATTTT. V gene TRBV5-1 combines with J gene TRBJ2-3; D might be TRBD1 or TRBD2, each matching 6 bases. Germline CDR1 reads SGHRS; CDR2 reads YFSETQ. The CDR3 totals 15 residues. V was cut by 2 bases and J by 2 bases, with 12 bases left in between.

The chain carries TRBV6-5 and TRBJ1-6, with TRBD1 as a possible D gene (5 bases). The CDR3 is 15 residues long. Germline values: CDR1 MNHEY, CDR2 SVGAGI. The V and J ends lost 7 bases and 7 bases respectively, with 17 bases between them. CDR3 region: CASTRDPLLNSPLHF. CDR3 nucleotide sequence: TGTGCCAGCACCCGGGACCCGCTGTTAAATTCACCCCTCCACTTT.

This chain links TRBV13 with TRBJ1-4; D not resolved. Germline V gene sequence: CDR1 PRHDT, CDR2 FYEKMQ (reference sequence). Trimming removed 0 bases at V and 5 bases at J, with 7 bases between. The CDR3 consists of 14 residues. The CDR3 is CASSLGMSNEKLFF. The CDR3 coding sequence is TGTGCCAGCAGCTTAGGGATGAGCAATGAAAAACTGTTTTTT.

This clone was detected once. The gene calls are TRBV2 and TRBJ2-7, with D perhaps assigned TRBD1 or TRBD2 (5 bases each). The CDR3 consists of 13 residues. V gave up 10 bases and J gave up 2 bases, with 15 bases separating them. CDR1 SNHLY and CDR2 FYNNEI come from the germline V gene. In nucleotides, the CDR3 is TGTGCCATCCTTCCGGGACCCACCTACGAGCAGTACTTC. Amino acid sequence: CAILPGPTYEQYF. The complete variable domain, with remaining parts taken from reference TRBV2 and TRBJ2-7, reads EPEVTQTPSHQVTQMGQEVILRCVPISNHLYFYWYRQILGQKVEFLVSFYNNEISEKSEIFDDQFSVERPDGSNFTLKIRSTKLEDSAMYFCAILPGPTYEQYFGPGTRLTVT.

This chain links TRBV3-1 (or the pseudogene TRBV3-2) with TRBJ2-1; weak D call: TRBD1 (6 bases). The CDR3 covers 13 residues. The V end was cut by 4 bases, the J end by 6 bases, with 10 bases between. Per the germline V gene, CDR1 is LGHDT and CDR2 is YNNKEL (reference sequence). This CDR3 is CASSLGQPNEQFF. CDR3 DNA: TGTGCCAGCAGCCTAGGACAGCCCAATGAGCAGTTCTTC.